These 27 T cell receptor beta chains were sequenced from one sample in a study of OX40 agonist ivuxolimab in advanced cancers. Some clones are missing from TCRdb's copy, which holds only in-frame ones; the method was immunoSEQ multiplex PCR. Here the sample spans tens of thousands of clones, 70% to 90% being singletons. The sequencing here drew on CD4+ or CD8+ T cells sorted from blood, taken in a trial of the OX40 agonist ivuxolimab. The receptors originated from an adult with an advanced solid tumor such as melanoma, head and neck, liver or kidney cancer.

The chain employs TRBV29-1 and TRBJ2-7; D is undetermined. V shed 4 bases and J shed 4 bases, with 14 bases lying between them. The CDR3 is 13 amino acids. Germline CDR1 is SQVTM and CDR2 is ANQGSEA. The CDR3 loop is CSVATDAIYEQYF. DNA for the CDR3: TGCAGCGTTGCAACCGATGCAATATACGAGCAGTACTTC.

This clone was counted ten times or more. The rearrangement links TRBV4-3 to TRBJ1-6, with D unclear. CDR1 LGHNA and CDR2 YSLEER come from the germline V gene. The CDR3 loop spans 14 amino acids. The ends were cut back, 0 bases at V and 10 bases at J, with 10 bases in the middle. The CDR3 coding sequence is TGCGCCAGCAGCCAAGAGGAAGAAAGCTCACCCCTCCACTTT. Translated: CASSQEEESSPLHF.

The J gene is TRBJ1-2, the V gene TRBV30; TRBD1 agrees at 10 bases. CDR1 is GTSNPN, CDR2 SVGIG, per germline (reference sequence). CDR3 length: 15 amino acids. V was clipped by 4 bases and J by 7 bases; unmatched bases: 12. This chain's CDR3 is CAWTPVGQGISGYTF. The CDR3 region has the DNA TGTGCCTGGACCCCTGTGGGACAGGGGATCAGTGGCTACACCTTC.

This clone was detected only once. The chain combines TRBV19 with TRBJ1-3; D is unresolved. This CDR3 spans 10 amino acids. CDR1 is LNHDA, CDR2 SQIVND, per germline (reference sequence). Trimming shortened V by 8 bases and J by 4 bases, and 3 bases separated the two germline ends. The CDR3 protein is CASLGNTIYF. The CDR3 DNA sequence: TGTGCCAGTCTAGGAAACACCATATATTTT.

CDR3 nucleotides: TGTGCCAGCAGCGTAGCAAATACGGGGAGGACCGGGGAGCTGTTTTTT. Translating gives CASSVANTGRTGELFF. This sequence joins TRBV9 and TRBJ2-2; D is possibly TRBD2 (6 bases). The CDR3 is 16 residues long. Germline V gene data show CDR1 as SGDLS and CDR2 as YYNGEE. The V end lost 0 bases, the J end lost 5 bases, and 14 bases lay between the germline ends.

The chain has TRBV29-1 and TRBJ1-1; D is perhaps TRBD1 (6 bases). Germline CDR1 reads SQVTM; CDR2 reads ANQGSEA. The CDR3 length is 13 residues. The V and J ends lost 7 bases and 1 base respectively, with 13 bases between them. CDR3 region: CSASGAANTEAFF. Here the CDR3 DNA reads TGCAGCGCCTCAGGGGCTGCGAACACTGAAGCTTTCTTT.

The rearrangement links TRBV19 to TRBJ1-6; possible D gene TRBD1, 5 bases. This CDR3 is 14 amino acids long. Germline CDR1 reads LNHDA; CDR2 reads SQIVND (reference sequence). The V gene lost 6 bases and the J gene lost 5 bases, with 11 bases spanning the gap. This CDR3 is CASSPRQHNSPLHF. The DNA of the CDR3 is TGTGCCAGTAGCCCAAGACAGCATAATTCACCCCTCCACTTT.

J is TRBJ2-5 and V is TRBV9; D unresolved. V lost 1 base, J lost 4 bases, and 8 bases lay in between. This CDR3 has 13 amino acids. Germline-derived CDR1 and CDR2 are SGDLS and YYNGEE. The CDR3 loop is CASSVHSGETQYF. Written as DNA, the CDR3 is TGTGCCAGCAGCGTACACTCGGGAGAGACCCAGTACTTC.

The genes are TRBV6-6 and TRBJ2-2, with 8 bases lining up with TRBD1. The CDR3 extends over 14 amino acids. Looked up from germline, CDR1 is MNHNY and CDR2 is SVGAGI (reference sequence). V shed 8 bases, J shed 1 base, and the junction held 3 bases outside the gene matches. The DNA of the CDR3 is TGTGCCAGCTGTGGGACAGGGAACACCGGGGAGCTGTTTTTT. Translation: CASCGTGNTGELFF.

The CDR3 loop reads CAISELGIGYEQYF. The CDR3 DNA is TGTGCCATCAGTGAGTTAGGGATTGGCTACGAGCAGTACTTC. The chain employs TRBV10-3 and TRBJ2-7; D gene uncertain. Germline CDR1 ENHRY, CDR2 SYGVKD. The CDR3 contains 14 residues. The germline V and J ends were trimmed by 1 base and 3 bases, with 10 bases remaining between them.

V gene TRBV6-5 combines with J gene TRBJ1-2; 9 bases map to TRBD1. V gave up 9 bases and J gave up 5 bases; unmatched junction bases: 13. Per the germline V gene, CDR1 is MNHEY and CDR2 is SVGAGI. This CDR3 contains 15 residues. The CDR3 DNA sequence: TGTGCCAGTTCGGGACAGGGAGGTCTACGGTATGGCTACACCTTC. This gives the protein CASSGQGGLRYGYTF.

The CDR3 DNA reads as TGTGCCACCGTTTGGACTGCGAACACCGGGGAGCTGTTTTTT. The encoded protein is CATVWTANTGELFF. This chain links TRBV2 with TRBJ2-2, with D possibly being TRBD2 (5 bases). V gave up 10 bases and J gave up 0 bases, with 12 bases separating them. Germline CDR1 and CDR2: SNHLY and FYNNEI. The CDR3 sequence is 14 residues long.

On this clone: Compared with germline, one end of the junction differs, possibly owing to a read error. The sample contains more than one DNA sequence encoding this CDR3. J is TRBJ1-1 and V is TRBV7-7; D not certain. Per the germline V gene, CDR1 is SSHAT and CDR2 is FNYEAQ (reference sequence). The CDR3 sequence is 13 residues long. The CDR3 coding sequence is TGTGCCAGCAGCTTATCAATGAACACTGAGGCTTTCTTT. This encodes CASSLSMNTEAFF.

This rearrangement joins TRBV9 to TRBJ1-1; TRBD1 aligns across 7 bases. The CDR3 loop spans 14 amino acids. The germline V gene has CDR1 SGDLS and CDR2 YYNGEE. After removal of 3 bases from V and 7 bases from J, the junction contained 9 bases not matched to a gene. CDR3 sequence (DNA): TGTGCCAGCAGCGCCCCAGCTCAGGGGGGTGAAGCTTTCTTT. This encodes CASSAPAQGGEAFF.

The V gene is TRBV7-9, the J gene TRBJ2-7, with 10 bases aligning to TRBD1. Germline V lookup: CDR1 SEHNR, CDR2 FQNEAQ (reference sequence). CDR3 size: 14 residues. With V trimmed by 5 bases and J by 5 bases, 6 bases remained unmatched. CDR3 residues: CASSPGTGVHEQYF. The CDR3 DNA reads as TGTGCCAGCAGCCCAGGGACAGGGGTCCACGAGCAGTACTTC. The whole variable domain, filled in from reference TRBV7-9 and TRBJ2-7, reads DTGVSQNPRHKITKRGQNVTFRCDPISEHNRLYWYRQTLGQGPEFLTYFQNEAQLEKSRLLSDRFSAERPKGSFSTLEIQRTEQGDSAMYLCASSPGTGVHEQYFGPGTRLTVT.

The V and J genes are TRBV4-1 and TRBJ1-5; D not resolved. The V end lost 0 bases, the J end lost 2 bases, and 8 bases lay between the germline ends. This CDR3 region has 15 residues. Germline assignment: CDR1 MGHRA and CDR2 YSYEKL. The CDR3 bases are TGCGCCAGCAGCCAAGATGGATGGGGCAATCAGCCCCAGCATTTT. Amino acid sequence: CASSQDGWGNQPQHF.

With respect to this clone: A junction end diverges from the germline sequence, so it may reflect a read error. The chain combines TRBV5-6 with TRBJ1-6; 7 bases align to TRBD1. This CDR3 comprises 11 residues. Germline assignment: CDR1 SGHDT and CDR2 YYEEEE. The chain's CDR3 is CASSFGTVIFF. CDR3 in DNA: TGTGCCAGCAGCTTTGGGACAGTTATCTTCTTT.

This chain uses TRBV6-5 with TRBJ1-3; D is perhaps TRBD1 (6 bases). CDR1 and CDR2 from the germline V gene are MNHEY and SVGAGI. CDR3 length equals 15 residues. Trimming cost V 4 bases and J 3 bases, with 13 bases left between them. The CDR3 is CASSFTWTDGNTIYF. The CDR3 DNA reads TGTGCCAGCAGTTTCACCTGGACAGATGGAAACACCATATATTTT.

This clone was detected many times. CDR3 sequence reads: CASSSYESSYEQYF. The CDR3 DNA is TGTGCCAGCAGCTCGTACGAGAGCTCCTACGAGCAGTACTTC. The gene calls are TRBV7-7 and TRBJ2-7, with D unresolved. CDR3 length: 14 amino acids. Looked up from germline, CDR1 is SSHAT and CDR2 is FNYEAQ (reference sequence). V lost 4 bases and J 0 bases, leaving 10 bases between the germline ends.

The chain is built from TRBV7-2 and TRBJ1-1, with 10 nucleotides matching TRBD1. Per the germline V gene, CDR1 is SGHTA and CDR2 is FQGNSA. J gave up 5 bases and V 6 bases, and 6 bases lay outside the gene matches. The CDR3 totals 14 residues. The CDR3 bases are TGTGCCAGCAGTCAAGGGACAGGGGAGACTGAAGCTTTCTTT. Its protein is CASSQGTGETEAFF.

The chain joins TRBV9 to TRBJ2-2; 8 bases align to TRBD2. V trimming: 3 bases; J trimming: 5 bases; junction bases outside the gene matches: 12. Germline CDR1 SGDLS, CDR2 YYNGEE. The CDR3 length is 17 residues. The CDR3 loop reads CASSAGRGAGETGELFF. In DNA form, the CDR3 reads TGTGCCAGCAGCGCCGGGCGGGGAGCGGGAGAAACCGGGGAGCTGTTTTTT.

The chain combines TRBV4-1 with TRBJ1-2; TRBD1 matches at 8 bases. This CDR3 comprises 18 residues. V shed 1 base, J shed 0 bases, and the junction held 10 bases outside the gene matches. Germline loops: CDR1 MGHRA, CDR2 YSYEKL. In nucleotides, the CDR3 is TGCGCCAGCAGCCAAGTCGGCCCCCCAGGGGGCACTAACTATGGCTACACCTTC. Translation gives CASSQVGPPGGTNYGYTF.

Here the CDR3 DNA reads TGCGCCAGCAGCCGACCGACAGGGAACACTGAAGCTTTCTTT. Amino acids: CASSRPTGNTEAFF. The chain uses TRBV4-1 and TRBJ1-1, with D possibly TRBD1 on 6 matching bases. The germline V and J ends were trimmed by 4 bases and 1 base, with 10 bases remaining between them. The length of the CDR3 is 14 residues. Germline V gene sequence: CDR1 MGHRA, CDR2 YSYEKL.

The V gene is TRBV5-1, the J gene TRBJ1-1; 7 bases are shared with TRBD1. This CDR3 spans 14 amino acids. The V segment lost 4 bases and the J segment 6 bases; nucleotides outside the gene matches: 9. The germline CDR1 and CDR2 sequences are SGHRS and YFSETQ. CDR3 in DNA: TGCGCCAGCAGCGCAGCTCAGGGGGGCGCTGAAGCTTTCTTT. Translated, it gives CASSAAQGGAEAFF.

The rearrangement links TRBV7-3 to TRBJ2-4, with D perhaps matching TRBD2 (7 bases). Trimming took off 5 bases at V and 1 base at J, with 15 bases between the two ends. This CDR3 region has 16 residues. Germline V lookup: CDR1 SGHTA, CDR2 FQGTGA. For the CDR3, the DNA is TGTGCCAGCAGCCCCTGGGGGGGCCTGGCCAAAAACATTCAGTACTTC. Translating it yields CASSPWGGLAKNIQYF.

The chain employs TRBV4-3 and TRBJ2-2, with 8 bases lining up with TRBD1. The CDR3 is 17 amino acids. Germline CDR1 reads LGHNA; CDR2 reads YSLEER. Trimming cost V 2 bases and J 3 bases; bases outside gene matches: 8. CDR3 sequence: CASSQPRDRSYTGELFF. DNA of the CDR3: TGCGCCAGCAGCCAACCCCGGGACAGGAGCTACACCGGGGAGCTGTTTTTT.

The chain is built from TRBV4-3 and TRBJ2-5; TRBD1 aligns across 12 bases. Trimming removed 2 bases from V and 2 bases from J; junction bases left unmatched: 15. Germline loops: CDR1 LGHNA, CDR2 YSLEER. The CDR3 extends over 20 amino acids. In DNA form, the CDR3 reads TGCGCCAGCAGCCAAAAGGAATCCGGGACAGGGGGCGGGGGGCAAGAGACCCAGTACTTC. Amino acids: CASSQKESGTGGGGQETQYF.